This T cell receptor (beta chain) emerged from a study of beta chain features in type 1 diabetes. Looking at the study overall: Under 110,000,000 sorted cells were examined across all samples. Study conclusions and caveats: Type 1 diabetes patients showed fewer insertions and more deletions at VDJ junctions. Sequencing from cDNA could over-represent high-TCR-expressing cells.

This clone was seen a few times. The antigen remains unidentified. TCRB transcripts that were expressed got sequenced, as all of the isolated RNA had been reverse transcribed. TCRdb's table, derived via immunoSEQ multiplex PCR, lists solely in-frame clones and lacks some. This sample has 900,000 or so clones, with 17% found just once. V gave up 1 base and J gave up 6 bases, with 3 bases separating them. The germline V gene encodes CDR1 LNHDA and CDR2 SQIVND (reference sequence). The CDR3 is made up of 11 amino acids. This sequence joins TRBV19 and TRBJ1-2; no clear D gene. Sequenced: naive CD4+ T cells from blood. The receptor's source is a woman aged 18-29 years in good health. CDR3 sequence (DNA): TGTGCCAGTAGTATAGGCAATGGCTACACCTTC. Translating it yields CASSIGNGYTF. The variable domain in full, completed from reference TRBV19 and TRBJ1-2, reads DGGITQSPKYLFRKEGQNVTLSCEQNLNHDAMYWYRQDPGQGLRLIYYSQIVNDFQKGDIAEGYSVSREKKESFPLTVTSAQKNPTAFYLCASSIGNGYTFGSGTRLTVV.